These 14 T cell receptor beta chains were all obtained from the same sample, sequenced in a study of cytomegalovirus exposure and HLA in healthy donors. Produced via immunoSEQ multiplex PCR; TCRdb's table is partial and in-frame only. Of some 170,000 clones in the sample, just under 90% were seen once. Source material: PBMCs. The receptor set was obtained from a young woman in good health and CMV-seropositive.

This chain uses TRBV7-2 with TRBJ2-7; 9 bases map to TRBD2. The CDR3 extends over 15 amino acids. CDR1 SGHTA and CDR2 FQGNSA come from the germline V gene. The V gene end was trimmed by 1 base and the J gene end by 4 bases; junction bases not matched to a gene: 5. CDR3 DNA sequence: TGTGCCAGCAGCTTAGGAGCGGGAGGAGGGTACGAGCAGTACTTC. It specifies CASSLGAGGGYEQYF. The whole variable domain, remainder taken from reference TRBV7-2 and TRBJ2-7, is GAGVSQSPSNKVTEKGKDVELRCDPISGHTALYWYRQSLGQGLEFLIYFQGNSAPDKSGLPSDRFSAERTGGSVSTLTIQRTQQEDSAVYLCASSLGAGGGYEQYFGPGTRLTVT.

This clone was seen only once. The CDR3 is CASSQGLEQYF. CDR3 nucleotide sequence: TGTGCCAGCAGCCAAGGTCTCGAGCAGTACTTC. The V call is TRBV14, the J call TRBJ2-7; D remains unclear. The CDR3 has 11 amino acids. Germline V lookup: CDR1 SGHDN, CDR2 FVKESK. Trimming cost V 1 base and J 6 bases, with 4 bases left between them.

The chain combines TRBV6-5 with TRBJ2-7; weak D call: TRBD1 (6 bases). CDR3 length: 15 residues. V lost 4 bases and J lost 2, with 15 bases in between. The germline V gene has CDR1 MNHEY and CDR2 SVGAGI. The DNA of the CDR3 is TGTGCCAGCAGTTTCGGGACATTAATAACCTACGAGCAGTACTTC. Its translation: CASSFGTLITYEQYF.

The V and J genes are TRBV19 and TRBJ1-2; unclear D gene. The germline gives CDR1 LNHDA, CDR2 SQIVND (reference sequence). Trimming took off 3 bases at V and 6 bases at J, with 11 bases between the two ends. This CDR3 comprises 13 residues. The CDR3 protein is CASSMGGLDGYTF. The CDR3 nucleotides are TGTGCCAGTAGTATGGGAGGACTCGATGGCTACACCTTC. The full variable domain, with the rest looked up from reference TRBV19 and TRBJ1-2, is DGGITQSPKYLFRKEGQNVTLSCEQNLNHDAMYWYRQDPGQGLRLIYYSQIVNDFQKGDIAEGYSVSREKKESFPLTVTSAQKNPTAFYLCASSMGGLDGYTFGSGTRLTVV.

The CDR3 is CASSSRDRGEKLFF. In DNA form, the CDR3 reads TGTGCCTCAAGTAGTCGGGACAGAGGGGAAAAACTGTTTTTT. The chain joins TRBV9 to TRBJ1-4; 7 bases fit TRBD1. The CDR3 contains 14 residues. V lost 10 bases, J lost 8 bases, and 14 bases stayed unmatched. The germline V gene has CDR1 SGDLS and CDR2 YYNGEE.

V usage is TRBV18 and J usage is TRBJ2-7; 8 bases agree with TRBD1. Trimming removed 6 bases from V and 6 bases from J; junction bases left unmatched: 13. This CDR3 has 15 residues. Germline lookup yields CDR1 KGHSH and CDR2 LQKENI. The CDR3 spells CASSLPGTGVSEQYF. The DNA of the CDR3 is TGTGCCAGCTCCCTGCCCGGGACAGGAGTATCCGAGCAGTACTTC.

This rearrangement joins TRBV4-3 to TRBJ2-7, with a weak D call TRBD1 (6 bases). In germline, CDR1 is LGHNA, CDR2 YSLEER. This CDR3 is built from 15 residues. V lost 2 bases and J lost 4, with 15 bases in between. The CDR3 is CASSQNLGTPYEQYF. CDR3 DNA sequence: TGCGCCAGCAGCCAAAATCTTGGGACACCATACGAGCAGTACTTC.

V gene TRBV5-1 combines with J gene TRBJ2-1; 16 nucleotides line up with TRBD2. The CDR3 sequence is 17 residues long. Trimming removed 3 bases from V and 7 bases from J; junction bases left unmatched: 7. Germline V lookup: CDR1 SGHRS, CDR2 YFSETQ. The CDR3 DNA reads as TGCGCCAGCAGCTCAGGGACTAGCGGGAGGGCCGGGAATGAGCAGTTCTTC. This translates into CASSSGTSGRAGNEQFF.

The CDR3: CASSPGVATNEKLFF. In nucleotides, the CDR3 is TGTGCCAGCAGTCCCGGGGTTGCAACTAATGAAAAACTGTTTTTT. V usage is TRBV27 and J usage is TRBJ1-4, with D uncertain. The CDR3 loop spans 15 amino acids. Trimming removed 5 bases from V and 0 bases from J, with 10 bases in between. Per the germline V gene, CDR1 is MNHEY and CDR2 is SMNVEV (reference sequence).

This chain connects TRBV11-3 to TRBJ2-2; 10 positions agree with TRBD2. The CDR3 is made up of 18 amino acids. Trimming at V came to 3 bases and at J to 8 bases, leaving 15 bases not matched to a gene. The germline gives CDR1 SGHNT, CDR2 YENEEA. The CDR3, as DNA: TGTGCCAGCAGCTTTTTGGAGCGGGAGGGCCAGGGGTTTGGGGAGCTGTTTTTT. This gives the protein CASSFLEREGQGFGELFF.

The V and J genes are TRBV28 and TRBJ2-3; TRBD2 agrees at 11 bases. Germline trimming cut 5 bases from V and 5 bases from J; bases unmatched to any gene: 6. This CDR3 is built from 15 residues. Per germline, CDR1 MDHEN and CDR2 SYDVKM. Here the CDR3 reads CASSLLAGVRDTQYF. CDR3 sequence (DNA): TGTGCCAGCAGTCTACTAGCGGGAGTGAGAGATACGCAGTATTTT.

This clone was observed once. The chain carries TRBV5-1 and TRBJ2-1; 11 nucleotides match TRBD2. This CDR3 region has 15 residues. The germline CDR1 and CDR2 sequences are SGHRS and YFSETQ. J was trimmed by 6 bases and V by 3 bases; bases with no gene match: 5. This CDR3 is CASSSLAGGSNEQFF. The CDR3 nucleotides are TGCGCCAGCAGCTCTCTAGCGGGAGGATCCAATGAGCAGTTCTTC.

The chain combines TRBV27 with TRBJ2-7; tentatively, D is TRBD2 (5 bases). V lost 0 bases and J 5 bases, leaving 8 bases between the germline ends. Germline CDR1 reads MNHEY; CDR2 reads SMNVEV (reference sequence). This CDR3 is 13 amino acids long. CDR3: CASSLSGIHEQYF. The DNA of the CDR3 is TGTGCCAGCAGTTTATCCGGGATTCACGAGCAGTACTTC.

The gene calls are TRBV18 and TRBJ2-1; 7 bases align to TRBD1. Germline lookup yields CDR1 KGHSH and CDR2 LQKENI. There are 15 residues in the CDR3. After removal of 3 bases from V and 5 bases from J, the junction contained 7 bases not matched to a gene. Written as DNA, the CDR3 is TGTGCCAGCTCACCTAGCTCTACAGGGGACAATGAGCAGTTCTTC. Translated, it gives CASSPSSTGDNEQFF.